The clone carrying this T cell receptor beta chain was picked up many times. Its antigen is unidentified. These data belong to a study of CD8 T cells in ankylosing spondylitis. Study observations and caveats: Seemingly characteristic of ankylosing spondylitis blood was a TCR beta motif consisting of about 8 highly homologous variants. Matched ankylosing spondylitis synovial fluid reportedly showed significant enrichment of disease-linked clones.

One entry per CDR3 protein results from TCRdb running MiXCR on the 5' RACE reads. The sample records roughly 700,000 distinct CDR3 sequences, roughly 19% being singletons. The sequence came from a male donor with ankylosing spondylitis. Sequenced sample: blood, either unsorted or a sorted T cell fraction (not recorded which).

CDR3 nucleotides: TGTGCCAGCAGCCTGGAGGCAGGGTTTGTAGGAGCTTTCTTT. It encodes CASSLEAGFVGAFF. The gene calls are TRBV12-3 or TRBV12-4 and TRBJ1-1; TRBD1 is a possible D gene (5 bases). The CDR3 extends over 14 amino acids. V shed 6 bases and J shed 10 bases, with 21 bases lying between them.